Here is one T cell receptor (beta chain) with its context. This clonotype was seen only a few times. Its antigen remains unidentified. No base quality information exists; no much larger clone differs at one position. The data stem from a study of T-cell reconstitution after alpha-beta-depleted transplantation in children (dated by TCRdb to the mid-2010s). For the study in its entirety: T-cell immune reconstitution after TCRalphabeta/CD19-depleted allogeneic hematopoietic cell transplantation in children was quantitatively tracked in the study by means of TCR repertoire profiling. What the research found in general, with its limitations: Over the following months the frequencies of hyperexpanded clones went down, and after one year T-cell counts and TCRbeta diversity were mostly credited to newly produced T cells. In some patients, high TCRbeta diversity at day 60 was attributed to recipient T cells and intrathymic progenitors that had survived conditioning. The apparently early recovery of alphabetaT-cell counts about two months after transplant reportedly depended on only several hundred rapidly expanded clones that came from non-depleted graft cells.

To prepare the library, PCR was applied. Sequencing used an Illumina HiSeq 2500. To normalize quantification of the TCRbeta repertoire, the TCR libraries were built with molecular barcoding that relied on unique molecular identifiers. TCRdb reworked the public reads: Q25 trimming with fastp, MiXCR clone assembly, productive beta chains retained. Rows matching on CDR3 protein sequence are summarized as one entry with the most common DNA and genes. This sample lists 600,000 to 800,000 distinct CDR3 sequences; around 14% were detected once. Approximately 0.8% of the sample rests with the top ten. The treatment or condition label here, explained by the study, means: allogeneic hematopoietic cell transplantation with graft depleted of TCRalphabeta T cells and CD19 B cells. The children who served as transplant recipients had been given grafts of TCRalphabeta/CD19-depleted allogeneic hematopoietic cells.

The sequences come from PBMCs, collected before TCRalphabeta/CD19-depleted stem cell transplant. The TCR comes from a girl aged 2-15 years with congenital amegakaryocytic thrombocytopenia, due to receive a stem cell transplant.

The DNA sequence is given as TGTGCCAGCAGTCGGCGGGGGGGGGACACAGATACGCAGTATTTT. This translates into CASSRRGGDTDTQYF. The rearranged chain carries TRBV12-3 or TRBV12-4 and TRBJ2-3, with 9 bases in between that match TRBD2. Germline trimming: 5 bases from V, 2 bases from J; junction bases outside gene matches: 5. The CDR3 starts with the cysteine, ends with the phenylalanine, and has 15 residues. The kept DNA is CDR3 alone, 45 bases in frame from the first base.